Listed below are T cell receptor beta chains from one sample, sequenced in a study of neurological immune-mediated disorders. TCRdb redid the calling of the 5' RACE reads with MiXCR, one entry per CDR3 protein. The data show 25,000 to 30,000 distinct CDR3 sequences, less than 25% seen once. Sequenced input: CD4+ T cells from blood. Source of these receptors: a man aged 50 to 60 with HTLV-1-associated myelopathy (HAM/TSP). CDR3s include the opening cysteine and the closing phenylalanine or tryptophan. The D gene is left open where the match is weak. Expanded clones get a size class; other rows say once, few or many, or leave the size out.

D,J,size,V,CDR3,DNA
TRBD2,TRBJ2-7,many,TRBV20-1,CSAIAGTSDYEQYF,TGCAGTGCCATTGCCGGGACTAGCGACTACGAGCAGTACTTC
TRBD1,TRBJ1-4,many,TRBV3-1,CASTPGQAWGRRKLFF,TGTGCCAGCACCCCGGGACAGGCGTGGGGAAGGAGAAAACTGTTTTTT
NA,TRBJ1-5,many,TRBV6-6,CASSYPTNSARGPSNQPQHF,TGTGCCAGCAGTTACCCAACCAACTCGGCAAGGGGCCCTAGCAATCAGCCCCAGCATTTT
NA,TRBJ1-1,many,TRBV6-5,CASSYLGANTEAFF,TGTGCCAGCAGTTATTTGGGGGCGAACACTGAAGCTTTCTTT
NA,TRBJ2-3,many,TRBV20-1,CSADRGPPSTDTQYF,TGCAGTGCTGACCGCGGGCCCCCAAGCACAGATACGCAGTATTTT
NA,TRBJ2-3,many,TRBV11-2,CASSLQLEGDTQYF,TGTGCCAGCAGCTTACAACTAGAAGGAGATACGCAGTATTTT
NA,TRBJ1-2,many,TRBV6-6,CASSPTDFYGYTF,TGTGCCAGCAGCCCGACCGATTTCTATGGCTACACCTTC
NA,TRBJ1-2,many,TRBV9,CASSLGDPGYGYTF,TGTGCCAGCAGCCTCGGGGATCCGGGCTATGGCTACACCTTC
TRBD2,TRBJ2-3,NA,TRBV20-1,CSARSLRGGKGKDTQYF,TGCAGTGCTAGGAGTTTGCGGGGGGGGAAGGGGAAAGATACGCAGTATTTT
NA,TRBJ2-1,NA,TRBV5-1,CASSLGPINEQFF,TGCGCCAGCAGCTTGGGACCGATTAATGAGCAGTTCTTC
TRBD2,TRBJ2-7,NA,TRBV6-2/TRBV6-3,CASRRHGTSGVDEQYF,TGTGCCAGCAGGCGTCACGGGACTAGCGGGGTCGATGAGCAGTACTTC
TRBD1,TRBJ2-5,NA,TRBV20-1,CSARRSTGGSETQYF,TGCAGTGCTAGAAGGTCGACAGGGGGCTCCGAGACCCAGTACTTC
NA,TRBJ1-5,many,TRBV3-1,CASSPRGRTLQPQHF,TGTGCCAGCAGCCCAAGAGGTCGAACCCTTCAGCCCCAGCATTTT
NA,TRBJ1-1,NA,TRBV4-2,CAISQTTGWYTEAFF,TGTGCCATCAGCCAAACCACAGGGTGGTACACTGAAGCTTTCTTT
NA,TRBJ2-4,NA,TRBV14,CASSQALNIQYF,TGTGCCAGCAGCCAAGCCCTAAACATTCAGTACTTC
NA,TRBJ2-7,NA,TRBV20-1,CSARDRRYEQYF,TGCAGTGCTAGAGATCGGCGCTACGAGCAGTACTTC
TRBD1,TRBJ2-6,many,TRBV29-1,CSVVGQDSGANVLTF,TGCAGCGTTGTGGGACAGGACTCTGGGGCCAACGTCCTGACTTTC
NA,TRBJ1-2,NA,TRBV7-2,CASSNREANYGYTF,TGTGCCAGCAGCAACAGGGAAGCTAACTATGGCTACACCTTC
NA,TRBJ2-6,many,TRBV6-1,CASSDSGANVLTF,TGTGCCAGCAGTGATTCTGGGGCCAACGTCCTGACTTTC
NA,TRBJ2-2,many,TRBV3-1,CASSQGQGELFF,TGTGCCAGCAGCCAAGGGCAGGGGGAGCTGTTTTTT
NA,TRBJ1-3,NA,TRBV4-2,CASSQGSNDRFGNTIYF,TGTGCCAGCAGCCAAGGGTCCAATGACAGGTTTGGAAACACCATATATTTT
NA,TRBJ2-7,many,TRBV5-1,CASSLGASNPYEQYF,TGCGCCAGCAGCTTGGGAGCGAGCAACCCCTACGAGCAGTACTTC
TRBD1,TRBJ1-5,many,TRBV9,CASSEGQGDWGPQHF,TGTGCCAGCAGCGAGGGACAGGGTGATTGGGGGCCCCAGCATTTT
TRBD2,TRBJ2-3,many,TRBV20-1,CSADKTSGSAHTQYF,TGCAGTGCTGACAAGACTAGCGGGAGTGCCCATACGCAGTATTTT
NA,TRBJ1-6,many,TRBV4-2,CASSQDQGSYNSPLHF,TGTGCCAGCAGCCAAGATCAGGGCTCCTATAATTCACCCCTCCACTTT
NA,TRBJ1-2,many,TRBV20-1,CSAREDINYGYTF,TGCAGTGCTAGAGAAGATATAAACTATGGCTACACCTTC
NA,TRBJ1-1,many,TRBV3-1,CASSPRWGDTEAFF,TGTGCCAGCAGCCCCCGGTGGGGGGACACTGAAGCTTTCTTT